One sample yielded the 3 T cell receptor beta chains listed below, sequenced in a study of cytomegalovirus exposure and HLA in healthy donors. The PCR had 60 Vbeta and 13 Jbeta primers. TCRdb's table, derived via immunoSEQ multiplex PCR, lists solely in-frame clones and lacks some. The table has 100,000 to 150,000 clones, approximately 82% seen once; the top ten hold about 2.7%. Sequencing used PBMCs. The receptors stem from a woman aged 18 to 35 in good health and CMV-seropositive.

The chain has TRBV28 and TRBJ2-7; 8 nucleotides match TRBD2. Germline CDR1 MDHEN, CDR2 SYDVKM. This CDR3 contains 17 residues. The ends lost 1 base at V and 0 bases at J; junction bases unmatched: 8. CDR3 DNA sequence: TGTGCCAGCAGTTTATCGGTATGGCGGGGGGTCTCCTACGAGCAGTACTTC. Its translation is CASSLSVWRGVSYEQYF.

The CDR3 sequence is CASRQGLVHEQFF. CDR3 coding DNA: TGTGCCAGCAGGCAGGGTCTGGTCCATGAGCAGTTCTTC. The chain couples TRBV7-6 to TRBJ2-1; possible D gene TRBD1, 5 bases. The CDR3 totals 13 residues. Between the trimmed V and J ends, which lost 6 bases and 8 bases, there was a span of 14 bases. CDR1 and CDR2 (germline): SGHVS, FNYEAQ.

Comments on this clone: The same CDR3 arises from other DNA sequences in this sample as well. The chain carries TRBV5-1 and TRBJ2-7; 7 nucleotides agree with TRBD2. V dropped 4 bases and J dropped 4; count of bases not matched to a gene: 8. The CDR3 sequence is 14 residues long. Germline loops: CDR1 SGHRS, CDR2 YFSETQ. CDR3: CASSVGGKGYEQYF. In DNA, the CDR3 is TGCGCCAGCAGCGTCGGGGGGAAGGGTTACGAGCAGTACTTC.